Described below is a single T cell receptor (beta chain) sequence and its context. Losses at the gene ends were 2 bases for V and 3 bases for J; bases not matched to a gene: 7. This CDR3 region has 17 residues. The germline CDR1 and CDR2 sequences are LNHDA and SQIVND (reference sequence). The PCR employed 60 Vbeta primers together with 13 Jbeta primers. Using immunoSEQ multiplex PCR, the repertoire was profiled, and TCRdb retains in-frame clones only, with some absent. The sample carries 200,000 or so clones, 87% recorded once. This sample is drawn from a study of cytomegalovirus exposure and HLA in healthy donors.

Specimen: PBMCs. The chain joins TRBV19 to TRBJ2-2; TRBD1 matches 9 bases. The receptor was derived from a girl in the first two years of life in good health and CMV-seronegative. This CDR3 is CASSIFPGQGHTGELFF. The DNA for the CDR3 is TGTGCCAGTAGTATATTCCCGGGACAGGGACACACCGGGGAGCTGTTTTTT.